The clone carrying this TCR beta chain was counted at least ten times. Its cognate antigen is unknown. The CDR3 end falls 3 residues outside the read, so it is completed with the germline J gene. This sample is part of a study of T cell clonality in common variable immunodeficiency. V lost 7 bases and J lost 1; bases outside the gene matches: 9. The CDR3 loop spans 15 amino acids. Germline assignment: CDR1 MNHEY and CDR2 SVGEGT. Using immunoSEQ multiplex PCR, the repertoire was profiled, and TCRdb retains in-frame clones only, with some absent. The sample includes over 40,000 clones, none of them occurring once. Study-wide results and caveats: Compared with controls, CVID subjects had fewer shared TCRbeta clones. In common variable immunodeficiency, TCR beta chains reportedly carried fewer deletions and N-nucleotide insertions. Compared with healthy controls, CVID subjects showed increased TCRbeta clonality, mostly in about a third. The cause of increased CVID clonality remains unclear without subpopulation sequencing.

The gene calls are TRBV6-2 or TRBV6-3 and TRBJ1-1, with 7 bases lining up with TRBD1. The sample taken for sequencing was peripheral blood mononuclear cells. The source of this sequence is a person aged 18-69 years in good health. The CDR3 is CASNRDSIGNTEAFF. The DNA read from the CDR3 is TGTGCCAGCAACCGGGACAGCATAGGGAACACTGAA.